Below, 7 T cell receptor beta chains from the same sample are listed, as sequenced in a study of cytomegalovirus exposure and HLA in healthy donors (TCRdb year 2017). The library was built by means of the immunoSEQ multiplex PCR assay. A mixture of 60 forward primers for TCR Vbeta segments and 13 reverse primers for TCR Jbeta segments was used in the multiplex PCR. The source is immuneACCESS, and TCRdb retained only in-frame sequences with V and J called. Part of the clones is not carried over; for the studies checked, unresolved V genes explain less than half of this, and the remainder is unexplained. Counted in this sample were 200,000 or so clones; about four fifths of them appeared once. The top ten clonotypes cover approximately 6% of the sample. Source material: PBMCs. The receptors come from a woman younger than 45 in good health and CMV-seropositive.

The chain joins TRBV11-2 to TRBJ1-2; no clear D gene. Germline V gene lookup returns CDR1 SGHAT and CDR2 FQNNGV. With 1 base removed from V and 4 bases from J, the gap between germline ends came to 7 bases. This CDR3 contains 13 residues. As DNA, the CDR3 is TGTGCCAGCAGCTTAGTGAACTTCTATGGCTACACCTTC. Translated: CASSLVNFYGYTF.

The chain couples TRBV6-1 to TRBJ1-2; D unclear. V lost 8 bases and J lost 8, with 15 bases in between. The CDR3 is 12 amino acids. Germline V CDR1 and CDR2: MNHNS, SASEGT. CDR3 protein: CASATTQSGYTF. The CDR3 DNA follows: TGTGCCAGCGCCACTACCCAATCCGGCTACACCTTC.

This chain links TRBV18 with TRBJ1-1; possibly TRBD1 for D (6 bases). V lost 6 bases and J 10 bases, leaving 21 bases between the germline ends. The V gene's germline CDR1 is KGHSH and CDR2 LQKENI. The CDR3 is 14 amino acids. This CDR3 is CASSENRDTHSAFF. In DNA, the CDR3 is TGTGCCAGCTCGGAAAACCGGGACACCCACTCAGCTTTCTTT.

This clone came up a few times. The chain links TRBV28 to TRBJ2-1; the match to TRBD2 covers 10 bases. The CDR3 is made up of 20 amino acids. The germline V gene encodes CDR1 MDHEN and CDR2 SYDVKM. After removal of 2 bases from V and 8 bases from J, the junction contained 21 bases not matched to a gene. The chain's CDR3 is CASSLPPSGSLLFEIDEQFF. CDR3 in DNA: TGTGCCAGCAGTTTACCCCCTAGCGGGAGCCTCCTTTTTGAAATCGATGAGCAGTTCTTC.

The rearrangement uses TRBV5-1 and TRBJ2-6; tentatively, D is TRBD2 (5 bases). Trimming took 3 bases from V and 2 from J, leaving 6 bases between them. This CDR3 is 14 amino acids long. Germline loops: CDR1 SGHRS, CDR2 YFSETQ. The CDR3 bases are TGCGCCAGCAGCTACGGGGCTGGGGCCAACGTCCTGACTTTC. The encoded protein is CASSYGAGANVLTF.

This rearrangement joins TRBV2 to TRBJ2-3; D uncertain. Germline V gives CDR1 SNHLY, CDR2 FYNNEI. V was shortened by 8 bases and J by 4 bases, with 13 bases between the two germline ends. CDR3 length: 13 amino acids. Written as DNA, the CDR3 is TGTGCCAGCGGGTTGTTAGCTGCAGATACGCAGTATTTT. Its protein product is CASGLLAADTQYF.

The rearrangement uses TRBV6-6 and TRBJ2-7, with TRBD1 matching over 9 bases. Germline V gives CDR1 MNHNY, CDR2 SVGAGI (reference sequence). V dropped 4 bases and J dropped 5; count of bases not matched to a gene: 12. CDR3 size: 16 residues. The CDR3 DNA reads as TGTGCCAGCAGTTCCCGGACCGGGACAGGGTTGGACGAGCAGTACTTC. Residues: CASSSRTGTGLDEQYF.